One sample yielded the 5 T cell receptor beta chains listed below, sequenced in a study of T cells in Graves' hyperthyroidism and ophthalmopathy. Amplified regions were TCR beta CDR3 sequences from RNA transcripts. A first-round RT-PCR of the TCR CDR3 used the HTBI primer set. Via MiXCR, TCRdb re-called the multiplex PCR reads, giving one row per CDR3 protein. The sample holds under 300,000 distinct CDR3 sequences, about 13% seen once. The material sequenced was blood. These receptors were obtained from a woman aged 40 to 49 with Graves' hyperthyroidism.

Only a few counts were recorded for this clonotype. The chain has TRBV20-1 and TRBJ2-1; 11 nucleotides align to TRBD1. This CDR3 spans 14 amino acids. Germline V CDR1 and CDR2: DFQATT, SNEGSKA (reference sequence). The J segment lost 9 bases and the V segment lost 6 bases, leaving 10 bases of the junction unmatched. CDR3 loop: CSAQTGQGGGEQFF. Written as DNA, the CDR3 is TGCAGTGCCCAAACGGGACAGGGGGGGGGTGAGCAGTTCTTC.

This clonotype has at least ten counts. V and J are TRBV3-1 and TRBJ1-1; D gene uncertain. Trimming took 4 bases from V and 1 from J, leaving 16 bases between them. CDR1 LGHDT and CDR2 YNNKEL come from the germline V gene (reference sequence). This CDR3 has 16 residues. In DNA, the CDR3 is TGTGCCAGCAGCCGCCGCCCCACGGGCAAGAACACTGAAGCTTTCTTT. As protein: CASSRRPTGKNTEAFF.

The sample holds many counts of this clonotype. The chain employs TRBV12-3 or TRBV12-4 and TRBJ2-7; 10 bases fit TRBD2. The CDR3 extends over 15 amino acids. V shed 5 bases and J 6 bases; nucleotides not matched to a gene: 10. This chain's CDR3 is CASSPRTSGVGEQYF. The CDR3 DNA reads TGTGCCAGCAGTCCCAGGACTAGCGGCGTTGGCGAGCAGTACTTC.

V and J are TRBV5-1 and TRBJ1-2; D is ambiguous. The germline V gene encodes CDR1 SGHRS and CDR2 YFSETQ. Trimming removed 2 bases at V and 7 bases at J, with 18 bases between. The CDR3 length is 15 residues. Written as DNA, the CDR3 is TGCGCCAGCAGCTTCCGGGCCCAAGGAGAAGGTGGCTACACCTTC. It codes for CASSFRAQGEGGYTF. The variable domain in full, with the rest retrieved from reference TRBV5-1 and TRBJ1-2, is KAGVTQTPRYLIKTRGQQVTLSCSPISGHRSVSWYQQTPGQGLQFLFEYFSETQRNKGNFPGRFSGRQFSNSRSEMNVSTLELGDSALYLCASSFRAQGEGGYTFGSGTRLTVV.

The chain uses TRBV18 and TRBJ2-3; maybe TRBD2 (7 bases). The ends were cut back, 3 bases at V and 4 bases at J, with 17 bases in the middle. The CDR3 spans 16 residues. The germline gives CDR1 KGHSH, CDR2 LQKENI. The CDR3 sequence is CASSPSRPGGADTQYF. The CDR3 bases are TGTGCCAGCTCACCCTCGAGACCGGGGGGCGCAGATACGCAGTATTTT.